The T cell receptor beta chain described here comes from a study of cytomegalovirus exposure and HLA in healthy donors. Notes on the study in general: Later work associated approximately 17,000 TCR beta sequences with HLA alleles at 0.05 false discovery rate. Later analysis suggested most CMV-associated TCR beta chains were HLA-restricted.

With 60 Vbeta and 13 Jbeta primers, the PCR was carried out. TCRdb keeps only in-frame clones here, not all; method: immunoSEQ multiplex PCR. The table records some 190,000 clones, around 82% of them present only once. The V gene lost 0 bases and the J gene lost 8 bases, with 10 bases spanning the gap. This CDR3 is 13 amino acids long. Germline CDR1 is LNHNV and CDR2 is YYDKDF (reference sequence). Healthy people donating bone marrow made up the donors. A word on this clone: Its antigen is not identified.

The material sequenced was PBMCs. The chain uses TRBV15 and TRBJ1-2; D gene ambiguous. This sequence originates from a young man in good health and CMV-seronegative. CDR3 region: CATSRDSSEGYTF. The CDR3 nucleotides are TGTGCCACCAGCAGAGATTCGTCGGAGGGCTACACCTTC.